Below are 2 T cell receptor beta chains sequenced from a single sample in a study of blood T cell repertoires in COVID-19. Here immunoSEQ multiplex PCR was the method, and the copy in TCRdb shows in-frame clones only, minus some. This sample has over 85,000 clones, with approximately 84% found just once. Sequenced input: peripheral blood. These receptors came from a middle-aged man with active or convalescent COVID-19.

V gene TRBV3-1 (or the pseudogene TRBV3-2) combines with J gene TRBJ2-3; tentative D call: TRBD1 (5 bases). The V gene's germline CDR1 is LGHDT and CDR2 YNNKEL (reference sequence). The ends were cut back, 1 base at V and 3 bases at J, with 8 bases in the middle. The length of the CDR3 is 14 residues. Here the CDR3 reads CASSQAAGTDTQYF. DNA for the CDR3: TGTGCCAGCAGCCAAGCAGCAGGGACAGATACGCAGTATTTT.

The chain couples TRBV4-2 to TRBJ1-3; D not certain. This CDR3 region has 16 residues. The V and J ends lost 0 bases and 3 bases respectively, with 12 bases between them. Germline V lookup: CDR1 LGHNA, CDR2 YNFKEQ. In DNA, the CDR3 is TGTGCCAGCAGCCAAGATTCGGCGGGCTTTGGAAACACCATATATTTT. Amino acid sequence: CASSQDSAGFGNTIYF.